The count of the clone carrying this TCR beta chain is one. Its antigen is undetermined. The CDR3 totals 14 residues. Germline loops: CDR1 SGHVS, CDR2 FQNEAQ. The trim removed 4 bases at V and 0 bases at J, leaving 1 base unmatched. The source of the sample is a study of cytomegalovirus exposure and HLA in healthy donors. Whole-study results and caveats: The authors reported that TCR beta sequences could predict HLA-A and HLA-B alleles. These predictions were accurate for most subjects in the first cohort. Several of the most significant clusters appeared, in a later analysis, to be linked to common viral pathogens. As a later analysis revealed, most CMV-associated TCR beta chains appeared HLA-restricted.

The PCR used 60 Vbeta and 13 Jbeta primers. Some clones are missing from TCRdb's copy, which holds only in-frame ones; the method was immunoSEQ multiplex PCR. The data show 110,000 to 150,000 clones, about three quarters seen once. The sequenced material came from PBMCs. The chain has TRBV7-8 and TRBJ2-7; 9 nucleotides align to TRBD1. The origin of this receptor is a male donor in good health and CMV-seropositive. The CDR3 DNA follows: TGTGCCAGCAGCTCGGGACAGGGCTCCTACGAGCAGTACTTC. Translated, it gives CASSSGQGSYEQYF.